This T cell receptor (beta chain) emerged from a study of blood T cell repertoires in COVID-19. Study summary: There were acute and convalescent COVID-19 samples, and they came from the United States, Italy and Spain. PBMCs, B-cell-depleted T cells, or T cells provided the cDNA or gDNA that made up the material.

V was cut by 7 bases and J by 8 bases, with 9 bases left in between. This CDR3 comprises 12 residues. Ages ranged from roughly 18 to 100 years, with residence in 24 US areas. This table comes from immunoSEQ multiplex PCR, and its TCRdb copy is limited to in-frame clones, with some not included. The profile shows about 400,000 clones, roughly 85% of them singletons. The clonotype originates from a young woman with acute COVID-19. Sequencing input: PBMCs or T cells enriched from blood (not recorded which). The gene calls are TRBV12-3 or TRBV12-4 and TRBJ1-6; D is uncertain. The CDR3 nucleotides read TGTGCCAGCACCCTTCGTGATTCACCCCTCCACTTT. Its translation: CASTLRDSPLHF.